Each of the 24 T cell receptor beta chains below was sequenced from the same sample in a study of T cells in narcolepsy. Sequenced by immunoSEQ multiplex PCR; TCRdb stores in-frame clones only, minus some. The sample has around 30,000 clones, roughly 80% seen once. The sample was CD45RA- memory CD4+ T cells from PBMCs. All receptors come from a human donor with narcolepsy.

The CDR3 nucleotides are TGTGCCAGCAGCCCCGGACAGCACAATGAGCAGTTCTTC. This gives the protein CASSPGQHNEQFF. The chain links TRBV11-3 to TRBJ2-1, with a possible D match to TRBD1 (6 bases). CDR1 is SGHNT, CDR2 YENEEA, per germline. V lost 5 bases and J lost 5, with 10 bases in between. The CDR3 runs to 13 residues.

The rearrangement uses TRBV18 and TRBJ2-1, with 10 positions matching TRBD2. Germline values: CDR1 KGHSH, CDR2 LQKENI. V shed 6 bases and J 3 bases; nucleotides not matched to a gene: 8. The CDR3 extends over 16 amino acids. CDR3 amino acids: CASSPSSGGNYNEQFF. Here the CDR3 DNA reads TGTGCCAGCTCCCCAAGTAGCGGGGGGAACTACAATGAGCAGTTCTTC.

The CDR3 nucleotides are TGTGCCAGTAGCCCCTTAGCGGGGAGGTCCGACGGGGAGCTGTTTTTT. It is translated as CASSPLAGRSDGELFF. The chain couples TRBV19 to TRBJ2-2, with 8 bases identical to TRBD2. The trim removed 6 bases at V and 7 bases at J, leaving 13 bases unmatched. Germline loops: CDR1 LNHDA, CDR2 SQIVND (reference sequence). CDR3 length equals 16 residues.

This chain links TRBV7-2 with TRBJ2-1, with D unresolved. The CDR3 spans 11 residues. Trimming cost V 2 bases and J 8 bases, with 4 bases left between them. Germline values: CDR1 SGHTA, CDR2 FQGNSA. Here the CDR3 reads CASSLIHEQFF. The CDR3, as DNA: TGTGCCAGCAGCTTAATACATGAGCAGTTCTTC.

The CDR3 protein is CASSLAPGYEQYF. The CDR3 DNA sequence: TGCGCCAGCAGCTTGGCCCCCGGTTACGAGCAGTACTTC. This chain uses TRBV5-1 with TRBJ2-7; D is undetermined. The CDR3 length is 13 residues. The germline CDR1 and CDR2 sequences are SGHRS and YFSETQ. With 0 bases removed from V and 4 bases from J, the gap between germline ends came to 8 bases.

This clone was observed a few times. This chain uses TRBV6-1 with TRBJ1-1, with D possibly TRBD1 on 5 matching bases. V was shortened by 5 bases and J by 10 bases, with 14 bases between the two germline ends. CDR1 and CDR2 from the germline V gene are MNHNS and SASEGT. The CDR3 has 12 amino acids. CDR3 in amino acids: CASSQPGLAAFF. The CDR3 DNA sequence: TGTGCCAGCAGTCAGCCGGGACTAGCAGCTTTCTTT.

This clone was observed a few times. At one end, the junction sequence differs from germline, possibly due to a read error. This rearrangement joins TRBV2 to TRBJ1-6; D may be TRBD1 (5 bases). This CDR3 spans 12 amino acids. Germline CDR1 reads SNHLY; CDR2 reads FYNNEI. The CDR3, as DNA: TGTGCCAGCAGTGCCTGGGAGGGGCGACGGGTGTTT. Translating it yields CASSAWEGRRVF. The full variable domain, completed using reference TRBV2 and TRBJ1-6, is EPEVTQTPSHQVTQMGQEVILRCVPISNHLYFYWYRQILGQKVEFLVSFYNNEISEKSEIFDDQFSVERPDGSNFTLKIRSTKLEDSAMYFCASSAWEGRRVFGNGTRLTVT.

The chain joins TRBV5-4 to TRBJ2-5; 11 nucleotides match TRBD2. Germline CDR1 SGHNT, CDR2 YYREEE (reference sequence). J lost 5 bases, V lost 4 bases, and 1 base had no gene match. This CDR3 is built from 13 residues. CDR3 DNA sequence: TGTGCCAGCAGCGTAGCGGGGGGGGAGACCCAGTACTTC. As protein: CASSVAGGETQYF. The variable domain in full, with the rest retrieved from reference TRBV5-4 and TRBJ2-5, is ETGVTQSPTHLIKTRGQQVTLRCSSQSGHNTVSWYQQALGQGPQFIFQYYREEENGRGNFPPRFSGLQFPNYSSELNVNALELDDSALYLCASSVAGGETQYFGPGTRLLVL.

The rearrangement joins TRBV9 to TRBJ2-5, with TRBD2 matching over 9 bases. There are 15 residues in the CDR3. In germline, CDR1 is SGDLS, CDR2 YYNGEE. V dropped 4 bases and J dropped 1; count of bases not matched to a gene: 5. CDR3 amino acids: CASSFPTSGQETQYF. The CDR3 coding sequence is TGTGCCAGCAGCTTCCCGACTAGCGGCCAAGAGACCCAGTACTTC.

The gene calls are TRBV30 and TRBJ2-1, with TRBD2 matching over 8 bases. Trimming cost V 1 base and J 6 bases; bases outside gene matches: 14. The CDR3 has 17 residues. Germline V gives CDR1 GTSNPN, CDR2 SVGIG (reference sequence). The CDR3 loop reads CAWSATRGGRIGNEQFF. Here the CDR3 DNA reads TGTGCCTGGAGTGCGACGCGCGGGGGGAGGATCGGCAATGAGCAGTTCTTC.

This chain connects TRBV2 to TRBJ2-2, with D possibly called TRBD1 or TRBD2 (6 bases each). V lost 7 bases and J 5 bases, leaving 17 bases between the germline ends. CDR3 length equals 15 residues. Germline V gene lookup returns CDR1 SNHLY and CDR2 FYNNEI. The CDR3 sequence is CASTGRGGGTGELFF. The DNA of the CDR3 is TGTGCCAGCACCGGAAGAGGGGGAGGTACCGGGGAGCTGTTTTTT. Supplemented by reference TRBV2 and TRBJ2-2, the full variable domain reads EPEVTQTPSHQVTQMGQEVILRCVPISNHLYFYWYRQILGQKVEFLVSFYNNEISEKSEIFDDQFSVERPDGSNFTLKIRSTKLEDSAMYFCASTGRGGGTGELFFGEGSRLTVL.

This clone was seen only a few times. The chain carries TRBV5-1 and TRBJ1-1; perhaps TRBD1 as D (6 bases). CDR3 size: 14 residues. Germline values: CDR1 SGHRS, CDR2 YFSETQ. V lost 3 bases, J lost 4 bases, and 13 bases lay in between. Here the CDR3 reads CASSSKQGGTEAFF. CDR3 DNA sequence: TGCGCCAGCAGCTCGAAACAGGGTGGCACTGAAGCTTTCTTT.

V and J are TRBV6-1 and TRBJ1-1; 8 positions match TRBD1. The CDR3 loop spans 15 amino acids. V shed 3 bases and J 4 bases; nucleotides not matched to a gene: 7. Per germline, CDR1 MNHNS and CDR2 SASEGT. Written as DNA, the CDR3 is TGTGCCAGCAGTGACAGGACAGGGCGGGGCACTGAAGCTTTCTTT. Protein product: CASSDRTGRGTEAFF.

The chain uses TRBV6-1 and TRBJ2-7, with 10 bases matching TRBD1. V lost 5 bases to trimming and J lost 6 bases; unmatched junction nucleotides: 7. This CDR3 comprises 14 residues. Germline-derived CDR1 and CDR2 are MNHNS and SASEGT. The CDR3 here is CASSIGTGVSEQYF. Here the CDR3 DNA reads TGTGCCAGCAGTATTGGGACAGGGGTAAGCGAGCAGTACTTC.

The CDR3 nucleotides are TGTGCCAGCAGCGTAGCCTTACAGGGACCCTCCTACGAGCAGTACTTC. This translates into CASSVALQGPSYEQYF. The rearrangement joins TRBV9 to TRBJ2-7; TRBD1 might be the D (6 bases). The V and J ends lost 0 bases and 0 bases respectively, with 13 bases between them. Germline V CDR1 and CDR2: SGDLS, YYNGEE. CDR3 length: 16 amino acids.

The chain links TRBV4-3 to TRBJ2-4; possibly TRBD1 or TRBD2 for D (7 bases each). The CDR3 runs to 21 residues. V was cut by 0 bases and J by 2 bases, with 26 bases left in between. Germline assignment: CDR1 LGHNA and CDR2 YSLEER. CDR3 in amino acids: CASSQDFDRAFTGGTKNIQYF. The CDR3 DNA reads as TGCGCCAGCAGCCAAGACTTCGACAGGGCCTTCACGGGGGGAACCAAAAACATTCAGTACTTC.

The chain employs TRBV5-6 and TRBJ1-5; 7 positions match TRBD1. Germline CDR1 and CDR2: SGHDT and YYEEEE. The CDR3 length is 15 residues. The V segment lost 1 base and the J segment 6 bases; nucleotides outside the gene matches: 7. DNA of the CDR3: TGTGCCAGCAGCTTGTTTGACAGGGACATTCAGCCCCAGCATTTT. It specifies CASSLFDRDIQPQHF.

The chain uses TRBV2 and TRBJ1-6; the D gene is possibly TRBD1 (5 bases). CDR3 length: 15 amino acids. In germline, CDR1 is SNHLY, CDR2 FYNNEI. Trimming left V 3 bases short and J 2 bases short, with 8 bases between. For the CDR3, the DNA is TGTGCCAGCAGTGAGGGGCAGGCCTATAATTCACCCCTCCACTTT. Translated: CASSEGQAYNSPLHF.

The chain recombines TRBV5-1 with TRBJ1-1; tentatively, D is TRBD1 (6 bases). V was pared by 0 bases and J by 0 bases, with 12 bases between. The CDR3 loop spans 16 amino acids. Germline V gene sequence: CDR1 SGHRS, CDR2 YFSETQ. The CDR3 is CASSLAPQGMNTEAFF. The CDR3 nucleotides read TGCGCCAGCAGCTTGGCCCCACAGGGAATGAACACTGAAGCTTTCTTT.

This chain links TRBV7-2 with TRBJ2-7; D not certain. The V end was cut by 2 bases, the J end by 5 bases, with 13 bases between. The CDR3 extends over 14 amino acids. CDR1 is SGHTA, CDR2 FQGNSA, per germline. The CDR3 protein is CASSLLRPFDEQYF. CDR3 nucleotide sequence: TGTGCCAGCAGCTTACTAAGACCGTTCGACGAGCAGTACTTC.

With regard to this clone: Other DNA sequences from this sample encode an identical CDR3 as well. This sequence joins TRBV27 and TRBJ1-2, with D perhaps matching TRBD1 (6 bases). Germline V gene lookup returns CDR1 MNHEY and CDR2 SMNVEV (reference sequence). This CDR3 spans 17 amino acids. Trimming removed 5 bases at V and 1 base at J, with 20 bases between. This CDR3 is CASSTLRGQRINYGYTF. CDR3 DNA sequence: TGTGCCAGCAGTACCCTACGGGGACAACGGATTAACTATGGCTACACCTTC.

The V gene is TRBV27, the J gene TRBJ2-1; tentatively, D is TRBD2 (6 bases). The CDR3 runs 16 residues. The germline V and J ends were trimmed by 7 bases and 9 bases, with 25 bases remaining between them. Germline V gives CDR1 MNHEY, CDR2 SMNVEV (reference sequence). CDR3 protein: CASIERAGGQGGEQFF. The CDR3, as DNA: TGTGCCAGCATCGAGCGGGCAGGAGGGCAAGGTGGTGAGCAGTTCTTC.

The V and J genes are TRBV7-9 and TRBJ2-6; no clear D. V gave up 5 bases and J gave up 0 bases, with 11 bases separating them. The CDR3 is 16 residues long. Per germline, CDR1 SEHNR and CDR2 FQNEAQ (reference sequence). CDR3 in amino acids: CASSPTVNSGANVLTF. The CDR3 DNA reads TGTGCCAGCAGCCCGACGGTGAACTCTGGGGCCAACGTCCTGACTTTC. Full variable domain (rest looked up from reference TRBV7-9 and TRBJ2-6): DTGVSQNPRHKITKRGQNVTFRCDPISEHNRLYWYRQTLGQGPEFLTYFQNEAQLEKSRLLSDRFSAERPKGSFSTLEIQRTEQGDSAMYLCASSPTVNSGANVLTFGAGSRLTVL.

DNA of the CDR3: TGTGCCAGCTTATTGGCTCTGAACACTGAAGCTTTCTTT. Protein product: CASLLALNTEAFF. V is TRBV2 and J is TRBJ1-1; D gene uncertain. The CDR3 sequence is 13 residues long. Germline V lookup: CDR1 SNHLY, CDR2 FYNNEI. V was cut by 8 bases and J by 0 bases, with 10 bases left in between.